Listed here is a single T cell receptor (beta chain). Living in about two dozen US areas, the participants were between roughly 18 and 90 years of age. Cohort assignment relied on participant-reported clinical history. Resolution of symptoms, clearance, or two negative PCRs was present in recovered Cohort 3 donors. The sample originates from a study of blood T cell repertoires in COVID-19. For the study at large: The cDNA or gDNA used as material had been derived from T cells, B-cell-depleted T cells, or PBMCs.

Assay used: immunoSEQ multiplex PCR; TCRdb lists only in-frame clones, some missing. Among 260,000 or so clones listed, around 84% were seen once. This CDR3 contains 16 residues. From germline, CDR1 is SGHTA and CDR2 FQGNSA. Germline trimming cut 5 bases from V and 3 bases from J; bases unmatched to any gene: 12. The chain joins TRBV7-2 to TRBJ1-2; 7 bases match TRBD1. The sequenced sample was PBMCs or T cells enriched from blood (not recorded which). This sequence originates from a man younger than 30 who had recovered from COVID-19. CDR3 sequence (DNA): TGTGCCAGCAGCCTTACTTCCCCCGGGACAGACTATGGCTACACCTTC. As protein: CASSLTSPGTDYGYTF.